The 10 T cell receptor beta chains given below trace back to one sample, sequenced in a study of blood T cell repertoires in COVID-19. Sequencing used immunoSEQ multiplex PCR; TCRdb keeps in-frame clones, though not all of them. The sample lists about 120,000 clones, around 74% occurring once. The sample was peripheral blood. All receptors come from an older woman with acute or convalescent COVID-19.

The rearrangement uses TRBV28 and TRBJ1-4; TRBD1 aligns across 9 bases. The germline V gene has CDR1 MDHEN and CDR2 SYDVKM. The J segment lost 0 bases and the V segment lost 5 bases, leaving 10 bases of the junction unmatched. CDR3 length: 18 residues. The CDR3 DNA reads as TGTGCCAGCAGTCCGCCGGGACAGGGCTATGCAACTAATGAAAAACTGTTTTTT. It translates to CASSPPGQGYATNEKLFF. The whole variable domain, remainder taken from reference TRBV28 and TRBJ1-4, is DVKVTQSSRYLVKRTGEKVFLECVQDMDHENMFWYRQDPGLGLRLIYFSYDVKMKEKGDIPEGYSVSREKKERFSLILESASTNQTSMYLCASSPPGQGYATNEKLFFGSGTQLSVL.

The CDR3 loop reads CASILDRNTGELFF. CDR3 DNA: TGTGCCAGCATCTTAGACAGGAACACCGGGGAGCTGTTTTTT. This chain connects TRBV2 to TRBJ2-2; weak D call: TRBD1 (5 bases). The CDR3 has 14 amino acids. CDR1 is SNHLY, CDR2 FYNNEI, per germline. Trimming stripped 7 bases from V and 1 base from J, with 10 bases between.

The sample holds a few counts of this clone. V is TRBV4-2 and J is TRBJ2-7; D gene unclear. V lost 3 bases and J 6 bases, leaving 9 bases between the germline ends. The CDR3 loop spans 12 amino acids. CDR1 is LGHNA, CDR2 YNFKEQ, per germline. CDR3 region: CASSHGRGEQYF. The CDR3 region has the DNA TGTGCCAGCAGCCACGGAAGAGGCGAGCAGTACTTC.

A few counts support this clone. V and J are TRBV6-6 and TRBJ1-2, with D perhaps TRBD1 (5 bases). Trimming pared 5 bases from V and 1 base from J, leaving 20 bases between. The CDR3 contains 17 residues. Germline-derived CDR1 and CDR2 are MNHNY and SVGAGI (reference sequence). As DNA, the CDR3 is TGTGCCAGCAGTCGGGGGGGATCCGGTCCATATAACTATGGCTACACCTTC. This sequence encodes CASSRGGSGPYNYGYTF.

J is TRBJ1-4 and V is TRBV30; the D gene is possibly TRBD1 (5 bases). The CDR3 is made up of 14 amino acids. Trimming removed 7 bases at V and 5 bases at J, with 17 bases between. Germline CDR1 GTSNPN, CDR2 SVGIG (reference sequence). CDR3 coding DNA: TGTGCCTCCGACGCGGTGGGGCTAAATGAAAAACTGTTTTTT. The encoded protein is CASDAVGLNEKLFF.

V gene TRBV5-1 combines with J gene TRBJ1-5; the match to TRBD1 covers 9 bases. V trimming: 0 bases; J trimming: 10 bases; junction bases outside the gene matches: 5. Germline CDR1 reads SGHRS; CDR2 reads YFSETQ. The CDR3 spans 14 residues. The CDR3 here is CASSLGGQGEPQHF. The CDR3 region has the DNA TGCGCCAGCAGCTTGGGGGGACAGGGTGAACCCCAGCATTTT.

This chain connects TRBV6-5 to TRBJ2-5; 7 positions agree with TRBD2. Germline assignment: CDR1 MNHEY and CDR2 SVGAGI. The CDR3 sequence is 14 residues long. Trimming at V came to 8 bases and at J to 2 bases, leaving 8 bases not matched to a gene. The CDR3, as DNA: TGTGCCAGCCTTAGAGCGGGGCAACAAGAGACCCAGTACTTC. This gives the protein CASLRAGQQETQYF.

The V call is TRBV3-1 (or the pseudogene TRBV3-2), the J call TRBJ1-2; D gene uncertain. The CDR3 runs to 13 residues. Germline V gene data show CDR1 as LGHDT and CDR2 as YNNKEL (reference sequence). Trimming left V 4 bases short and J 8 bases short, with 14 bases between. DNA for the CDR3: TGTGCCAGCAGCCGAAGAGATGGCAGGGGCTACACCTTC. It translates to CASSRRDGRGYTF.

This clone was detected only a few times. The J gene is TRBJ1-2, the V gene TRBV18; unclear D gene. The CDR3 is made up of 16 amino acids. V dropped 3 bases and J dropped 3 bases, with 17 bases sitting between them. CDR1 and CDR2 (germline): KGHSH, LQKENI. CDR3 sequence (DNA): TGTGCCAGCTCACCTCGACCTCTCGGTCGGGACTATGGCTACACCTTC. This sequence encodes CASSPRPLGRDYGYTF.

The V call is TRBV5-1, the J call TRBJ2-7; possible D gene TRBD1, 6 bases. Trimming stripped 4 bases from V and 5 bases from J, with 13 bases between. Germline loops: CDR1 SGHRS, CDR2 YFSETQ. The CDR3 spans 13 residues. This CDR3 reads CASSHDRLNEQYF. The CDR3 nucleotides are TGCGCCAGCAGCCACGACAGGCTTAACGAGCAGTACTTC.